The 26 T cell receptor beta chains below were found in one sample sequenced in a study of OX40 agonist ivuxolimab in advanced cancers. Preparation of the library involved the immunoSEQ multiplex PCR assay. Entries here come from immuneACCESS through TCRdb and include only in-frame sequences with V and J called. Some clones fail to appear in such tables; in the studies checked, an unresolved V gene covers under half of the shortfall, and the cause of the remainder is unknown. The sample profile shows 37,000 or so clones; around 86% of them were found once. The ten biggest clones cover roughly 2.3% of the sample. The sample here was CD4+ or CD8+ T cells sorted from blood, taken in a trial of the OX40 agonist ivuxolimab. The receptors derive from an adult with an advanced solid tumor such as melanoma, head and neck, liver or kidney cancer.

This chain links TRBV5-1 with TRBJ1-1; perhaps TRBD1 as D (6 bases). The CDR3 spans 13 residues. Deletions cut 5 bases from V and 0 bases from J, with 8 bases between. Germline V gene sequence: CDR1 SGHRS, CDR2 YFSETQ. The CDR3 reads CASRQGLNTEAFF. The CDR3 bases are TGCGCCAGCAGACAGGGTTTGAACACTGAAGCTTTCTTT. The full variable domain, in which reference TRBV5-1 and TRBJ1-1 provide the parts outside the CDR3, is KAGVTQTPRYLIKTRGQQVTLSCSPISGHRSVSWYQQTPGQGLQFLFEYFSETQRNKGNFPGRFSGRQFSNSRSEMNVSTLELGDSALYLCASRQGLNTEAFFGQGTRLTVV.

The gene calls are TRBV19 and TRBJ1-5; D remains ambiguous. V lost 4 bases and J 0 bases, leaving 1 base between the germline ends. Germline-derived CDR1 and CDR2 are LNHDA and SQIVND (reference sequence). The CDR3 is made up of 12 amino acids. This CDR3 reads CASSNSNQPQHF. The CDR3 DNA sequence: TGTGCCAGTAGTAATAGCAATCAGCCCCAGCATTTT. Drawing the rest from reference TRBV19 and TRBJ1-5, the complete variable domain is DGGITQSPKYLFRKEGQNVTLSCEQNLNHDAMYWYRQDPGQGLRLIYYSQIVNDFQKGDIAEGYSVSREKKESFPLTVTSAQKNPTAFYLCASSNSNQPQHFGDGTRLSIL.

This sequence joins TRBV9 and TRBJ2-5; unclear D gene. The CDR3 covers 13 residues. Germline CDR1 and CDR2: SGDLS and YYNGEE. V was cut by 4 bases and J by 2 bases, with 9 bases left in between. CDR3 bases: TGTGCCAGCAGCCCTCGTGGGCAAGAGACCCAGTACTTC. Translation gives CASSPRGQETQYF.

The J gene is TRBJ1-2, the V gene TRBV10-3; the match to TRBD1 covers 8 bases. CDR1 is ENHRY and CDR2 is SYGVKD in the germline V gene. There are 14 residues in the CDR3. Trimming cost V 8 bases and J 0 bases; bases outside gene matches: 5. The DNA for the CDR3 is TGTGCCATCCTTCAGGGGGCACCTAACTATGGCTACACCTTC. Translation gives CAILQGAPNYGYTF.

The genes are TRBV15 and TRBJ1-4; 9 bases align to TRBD1. The CDR3 sequence is 15 residues long. Germline-derived CDR1 and CDR2 are LNHNV and YYDKDF (reference sequence). The V segment lost 5 bases and the J segment 4 bases; nucleotides outside the gene matches: 5. The DNA for the CDR3 is TGTGCCACCAGCTATTACAGGGGGCTTAATGAAAAACTGTTTTTT. This gives the protein CATSYYRGLNEKLFF.

This chain connects TRBV19 to TRBJ2-3; D is perhaps TRBD2 (6 bases). With 7 bases removed from V and 0 bases from J, the gap between germline ends came to 14 bases. CDR1 LNHDA and CDR2 SQIVND come from the germline V gene (reference sequence). The CDR3 sequence is 15 residues long. CDR3 sequence (DNA): TGTGCCAGTACTGTGGGGGACTCTAGCACAGATACGCAGTATTTT. Amino acid sequence: CASTVGDSSTDTQYF. Together with reference TRBV19 and TRBJ2-3, the CDR3 gives the full variable domain: DGGITQSPKYLFRKEGQNVTLSCEQNLNHDAMYWYRQDPGQGLRLIYYSQIVNDFQKGDIAEGYSVSREKKESFPLTVTSAQKNPTAFYLCASTVGDSSTDTQYFGPGTRLTVL.

V is TRBV5-1 and J is TRBJ2-3, with 12 bases matching TRBD2. Germline lookup yields CDR1 SGHRS and CDR2 YFSETQ. The CDR3 has 19 residues. With 3 bases clipped from V and 7 bases from J, the junction kept 18 bases outside the gene matches. CDR3 coding DNA: TGCGCCAGCAGCTCCTCTAGCGGGGGGGCCAGTACCTTCACTAATACGCAGTATTTT. Its translation is CASSSSSGGASTFTNTQYF.

The rearrangement links TRBV19 to TRBJ2-2, with 9 nucleotides matching TRBD1. The CDR3 totals 15 residues. The junction had 5 bases not matched to a gene; V was cut back by 2 bases and J by 7 bases. Germline CDR1 reads LNHDA; CDR2 reads SQIVND (reference sequence). CDR3 protein: CASSIPTGGIGELFF. CDR3 DNA: TGTGCCAGTAGTATACCCACAGGGGGCATCGGGGAGCTGTTTTTT. The complete variable domain, with remaining parts taken from reference TRBV19 and TRBJ2-2, reads DGGITQSPKYLFRKEGQNVTLSCEQNLNHDAMYWYRQDPGQGLRLIYYSQIVNDFQKGDIAEGYSVSREKKESFPLTVTSAQKNPTAFYLCASSIPTGGIGELFFGEGSRLTVL.

This sequence joins TRBV30 and TRBJ2-1; 9 positions agree with TRBD2. This CDR3 contains 16 residues. CDR1 and CDR2 (germline): GTSNPN, SVGIG (reference sequence). V was pared by 6 bases and J by 6 bases, with 15 bases of the junction left unmatched. The DNA of the CDR3 is TGTGCCTGCCACAACCGGGCGGGGGGGCTGGGCAATGAGCAGTTCTTC. Residues: CACHNRAGGLGNEQFF.

This clone was observed a single time. V and J are TRBV4-3 and TRBJ1-6; 7 bases line up with TRBD1. Germline V lookup: CDR1 LGHNA, CDR2 YSLEER. The CDR3 has 14 amino acids. Trimming at V came to 4 bases and at J to 9 bases, leaving 6 bases not matched to a gene. CDR3 nucleotides: TGCGCCAGCAGCCCTCAGGGGGGGGTTTCACCCCTCCACTTT. It translates to CASSPQGGVSPLHF.

This chain links TRBV18 with TRBJ2-2; TRBD1 matches 7 bases. Germline values: CDR1 KGHSH, CDR2 LQKENI. The V segment lost 1 base and the J segment 4 bases; nucleotides outside the gene matches: 12. CDR3 size: 18 residues. The CDR3 sequence: CASSPRPPGQRATGELFF. The CDR3 region has the DNA TGTGCCAGCTCACCACGCCCCCCGGGACAGCGAGCCACCGGGGAGCTGTTTTTT.

The V call is TRBV5-4, the J call TRBJ2-2; TRBD1 aligns across 8 bases. V lost 1 base, J lost 4 bases, and 6 bases stayed unmatched. CDR3 size: 16 residues. The germline CDR1 and CDR2 sequences are SGHNT and YYREEE (reference sequence). The CDR3 protein is CASSLPGTGPTGELFF. The CDR3 DNA reads as TGTGCCAGCAGCTTGCCCGGGACAGGTCCCACCGGGGAGCTGTTTTTT. Full variable domain (rest looked up from reference TRBV5-4 and TRBJ2-2): ETGVTQSPTHLIKTRGQQVTLRCSSQSGHNTVSWYQQALGQGPQFIFQYYREEENGRGNFPPRFSGLQFPNYSSELNVNALELDDSALYLCASSLPGTGPTGELFFGEGSRLTVL.

This chain uses TRBV5-4 with TRBJ2-7; TRBD1 might be the D (5 bases). This CDR3 contains 14 residues. Trimming removed 4 bases from V and 5 bases from J, with 16 bases in between. Germline CDR1 and CDR2: SGHNT and YYREEE (reference sequence). CDR3 sequence (DNA): TGTGCCAGCAGCCCCACCCGCAGGGCCCACGAGCAGTACTTC. This sequence encodes CASSPTRRAHEQYF.

The gene calls are TRBV6-5 and TRBJ1-1; no firm D call. The CDR3 spans 14 residues. The V end was cut by 8 bases, the J end by 0 bases, with 13 bases between. CDR1 MNHEY and CDR2 SVGAGI come from the germline V gene. CDR3 in DNA: TGTGCCAGCCATCCCATGACACTGAACACTGAAGCTTTCTTT. As protein: CASHPMTLNTEAFF.

The chain employs TRBV18 and TRBJ1-2; 9 nucleotides align to TRBD1. The J segment lost 8 bases and the V segment lost 5 bases, leaving 15 bases of the junction unmatched. Germline-derived CDR1 and CDR2 are KGHSH and LQKENI. The CDR3 has 16 amino acids. CDR3 in amino acids: CASSSRDRENVRGYTF. CDR3 coding DNA: TGTGCCAGCTCATCCCGGGACAGGGAGAATGTAAGAGGCTACACCTTC.

The chain carries TRBV6-1 and TRBJ2-1; 9 nucleotides line up with TRBD1. V lost 10 bases and J lost 5; bases outside the gene matches: 9. Per germline, CDR1 MNHNS and CDR2 SASEGT. This CDR3 contains 14 residues. In DNA, the CDR3 is TGTGCCACAAGCCGGGACAGGGCTCACAATGAGCAGTTCTTC. Translation: CATSRDRAHNEQFF.

There are a few counts of this clone. This chain connects TRBV7-9 to TRBJ2-7; no firm D call. The CDR3 loop spans 12 amino acids. Germline V gene lookup returns CDR1 SEHNR and CDR2 FQNEAQ (reference sequence). Between the trimmed V and J ends, which lost 5 bases and 2 bases, there was a span of 7 bases. The CDR3 DNA sequence: TGTGCCAGCAGCGCGGTCCCCTACGAGCAGTACTTC. Translated, it gives CASSAVPYEQYF.

The chain combines TRBV7-6 with TRBJ1-4, with a possible D match to TRBD1 (5 bases). This CDR3 spans 15 amino acids. CDR1 and CDR2 (germline): SGHVS, FNYEAQ. Trimming shortened V by 2 bases and J by 5 bases, and 12 bases separated the two germline ends. In DNA, the CDR3 is TGTGCCAGCAGCTTATCCACAGGAAACAATGAAAAACTGTTTTTT. Its translation: CASSLSTGNNEKLFF.

The CDR3 DNA is TGTGCCAGCAGTCTGAATCTAGCAGTCATGCAAGATACGCAGTATTTT. As protein: CASSLNLAVMQDTQYF. The genes are TRBV21-1 and TRBJ2-3; no DNA check was done on the table's D call, TRBD2. TRBV21-1 is assigned pseudogene status. The CDR3 covers 16 residues.

The table lists this clone with a count of one. The chain has TRBV18 and TRBJ1-1, with D hard to call. Trimming stripped 6 bases from V and 0 bases from J, with 14 bases between. This CDR3 has 15 amino acids. Germline V lookup: CDR1 KGHSH, CDR2 LQKENI. The CDR3 region has the DNA TGTGCCAGCTCCCCGAGGGCAGACATGAACACTGAAGCTTTCTTT. Protein product: CASSPRADMNTEAFF.

This sequence joins TRBV18 and TRBJ1-5; a weak D match, TRBD1 (5 bases). Germline V gives CDR1 KGHSH, CDR2 LQKENI. The CDR3 sequence is 13 residues long. Deletions cut 6 bases from V and 3 bases from J, with 9 bases between. The CDR3 nucleotides are TGTGCCAGCTCGCCGGGGGTCAATCAGCCCCAGCATTTT. Translating it yields CASSPGVNQPQHF.

The rearrangement joins TRBV21-1 to TRBJ1-5. TRBV21-1 is a recognized pseudogene. This CDR3 is built from 15 residues. As DNA, the CDR3 is TGTGCCAGCAGCAAAGAAGGGCAGTCGAATCAGCCCCAGCATTTT. Protein product: CASSKEGQSNQPQHF.

This clone showed up just once. V and J are TRBV9 and TRBJ2-7, with D unresolved. Deletions cut 0 bases from V and 1 base from J, with 11 bases between. The CDR3 covers 15 residues. CDR1 is SGDLS, CDR2 YYNGEE, per germline. The CDR3 DNA follows: TGTGCCAGCAGCGTAGAACCCTCATCTTCCTACGAGCAGTACTTC. Residues: CASSVEPSSSYEQYF.

The DNA of the CDR3 is TGTGCCAGCAGCAAGGACAGCCGATCGGGGAGCTACACCTTC. It translates to CASSKDSRSGSYTF. The rearrangement joins TRBV7-3 to TRBJ1-2, with D possibly being TRBD1 (6 bases). The ends were cut back, 5 bases at V and 9 bases at J, with 19 bases in the middle. Germline V CDR1 and CDR2: SGHTA, FQGTGA. This CDR3 region has 14 residues.

The chain uses TRBV19 and TRBJ1-2; 7 bases are shared with TRBD1. The CDR3 loop spans 14 amino acids. The ends lost 5 bases at V and 2 bases at J; junction bases unmatched: 5. Germline CDR1 LNHDA, CDR2 SQIVND (reference sequence). This CDR3 is CASSPRTGNYGYTF. Here the CDR3 DNA reads TGTGCCAGTAGTCCCCGGACAGGAAACTATGGCTACACCTTC.

The J gene is TRBJ2-5, the V gene TRBV5-6, with D possibly being TRBD1 (6 bases). CDR3 length: 15 residues. From germline, CDR1 is SGHDT and CDR2 YYEEEE. Trimming stripped 7 bases from V and 5 bases from J, with 21 bases between. The CDR3 nucleotides are TGTGCCAGCCGATTACAGGGCTACGCAGGGGAGACCCAGTACTTC. Translated, it gives CASRLQGYAGETQYF.